This T cell receptor beta chain was sequenced for a study of blood T cell repertoires in COVID-19. Study information: Material from acute and convalescent COVID-19 was sourced from the United States, Italy and Spain. T cells, B-cell-depleted T cells, or PBMCs provided the cDNA or gDNA that served as material.

Assay used: immunoSEQ multiplex PCR; TCRdb lists only in-frame clones, some missing. Of approximately 140,000 clones in the sample, 84% are singletons; the top ten hold almost 6.5%. This CDR3 spans 14 amino acids. Germline assignment: CDR1 SGHTA and CDR2 FQGTGA. V lost 1 base, J lost 3 bases, and 0 bases stayed unmatched. This TCR was recovered from a human donor in a cohort sampled during active COVID-19. J is TRBJ2-1 and V is TRBV7-3; 7 bases agree with TRBD2. Source material: peripheral blood. CDR3 residues: CASSLSGGYNEQFF. The CDR3 bases are TGTGCCAGCAGCTTAAGCGGGGGCTACAATGAGCAGTTCTTC.